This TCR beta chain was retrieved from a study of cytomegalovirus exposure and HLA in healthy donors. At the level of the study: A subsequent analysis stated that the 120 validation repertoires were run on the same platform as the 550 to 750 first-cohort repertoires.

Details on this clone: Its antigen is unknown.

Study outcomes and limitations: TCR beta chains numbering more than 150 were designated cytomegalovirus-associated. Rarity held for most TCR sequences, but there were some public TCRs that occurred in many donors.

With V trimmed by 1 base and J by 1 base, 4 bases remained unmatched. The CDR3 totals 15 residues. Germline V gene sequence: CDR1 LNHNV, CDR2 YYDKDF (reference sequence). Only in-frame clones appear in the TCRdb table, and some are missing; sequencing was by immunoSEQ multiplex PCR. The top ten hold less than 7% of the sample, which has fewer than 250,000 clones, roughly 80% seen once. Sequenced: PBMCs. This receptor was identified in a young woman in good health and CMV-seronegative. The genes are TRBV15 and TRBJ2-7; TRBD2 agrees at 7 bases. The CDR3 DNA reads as TGTGCCACCAGCAGAGGGGCGGGAGAGTCCTACGAGCAGTACTTC. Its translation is CATSRGAGESYEQYF.